This T cell receptor beta chain was found in a study of cytomegalovirus exposure and HLA in healthy donors. In the PCR, 60 Vbeta and 13 Jbeta primers were used. The table came from immunoSEQ multiplex PCR; TCRdb's copy has only in-frame clones and leaves some out. The sample holds approximately 70,000 clones, about 73% seen once. The length of the CDR3 is 14 residues. V trimming: 3 bases; J trimming: 5 bases; junction bases outside the gene matches: 4. Germline V gene lookup returns CDR1 SGHDT and CDR2 YYEEEE. A note on this clone: No antigen is known for it.

Study findings and constraints: Donors were assumed by presence/absence analyses to have roughly uniform sequencing depth. Researchers reported in a later analysis that a missense DCLRE1C variant was tied to TCR beta V- and J-gene trimming.

The chain is built from TRBV5-6 and TRBJ2-3; 9 positions match TRBD1. The sample consisted of PBMCs. This TCR was recovered from a woman in her forties or fifties in good health and CMV-seropositive. DNA of the CDR3: TGTGCCAGCAGCTCGCTGGACAGGGGAGATACGCAGTATTTT. This encodes CASSSLDRGDTQYF.